This TCR beta chain appears in the sequencing data of a study of blood T cell repertoires in COVID-19. J gave up 7 bases and V 7 bases, and 9 bases lay outside the gene matches. This CDR3 spans 15 amino acids. Germline V gene lookup returns CDR1 LNHDA and CDR2 SQIVND (reference sequence). Up to 2 weeks before entering the study, exposed participants had met a COVID-19 case. Per the original data handling: Reference gene primers were amplified, and this amplification served to estimate nucleated cell counts. Clones were read by immunoSEQ multiplex PCR, and TCRdb kept only the in-frame ones, dropping some. V, J and clone size derive from that table, while D and trimming were established from the DNA sequence. The sample has hundreds of thousands of clones, around 83% seen once; the top ten hold about 5%.

The chain employs TRBV19 and TRBJ2-2, with 10 positions matching TRBD2. Sequenced input: PBMCs or T cells enriched from blood (not recorded which). The receptor was derived from a man between 40 and 49 years old who had been exposed to COVID-19. The CDR3 spells CASTPSGRVVGELFF. Written as DNA, the CDR3 is TGTGCCAGTACTCCTAGCGGGAGAGTGGTCGGGGAGCTGTTTTTT. The variable domain in full, with the rest retrieved from reference TRBV19 and TRBJ2-2, is DGGITQSPKYLFRKEGQNVTLSCEQNLNHDAMYWYRQDPGQGLRLIYYSQIVNDFQKGDIAEGYSVSREKKESFPLTVTSAQKNPTAFYLCASTPSGRVVGELFFGEGSRLTVL.